What follows are 11 T cell receptor beta chains derived from one specimen sequenced in a study of Tregs in tolerant kidney transplant recipients. TCRdb keeps only in-frame clones here, not all; method: immunoSEQ multiplex PCR. This specimen shows roughly 50,000 clones; the ten leading clones hold 0.83%. The specimen comprised CD4+ T cells from blood, sampled before the transplant. Receptor source: a human donor who received a combined kidney and bone marrow transplant.

The CDR3 here is CASSPQRSVPGELFF. Incomplete CDR3 DNA: TGTGCCAGCAGCCCTCAGCGGTCGGTTCCCGGGGAG. The chain couples TRBV5-6 to TRBJ2-2; a weak D match, TRBD2 (5 bases). Read coverage stops 3 residues before the CDR3 terminus; the germline J gene supplies the remainder. V was cut by 4 bases and J by 6 bases, with 16 bases left in between. The CDR3 consists of 15 residues. Looked up from germline, CDR1 is SGHDT and CDR2 is YYEEEE. Drawing the rest from reference TRBV5-6 and TRBJ2-2, the complete variable domain is DAGVTQSPTHLIKTRGQQVTLRCSPKSGHDTVSWYQQALGQGPQFIFQYYEEEERQRGNFPDRFSGHQFPNYSSELNVNALLLGDSALYLCASSPQRSVPGELFFGEGSRLTVL.

As to this clone: The read finishes 3 residues shy of the CDR3 end, and the germline J gene is used to complete it. The chain uses TRBV2 and TRBJ2-2, with 7 bases that match TRBD2. Germline CDR1 and CDR2: SNHLY and FYNNEI. The CDR3 runs to 16 residues. V was clipped by 4 bases and J by 5 bases; unmatched bases: 10. The CDR3 sequence is CASSVLGGVGTGELFF. CDR3 DNA, as far as it was read: TGTGCCAGCAGTGTTCTGGGGGGGGTGGGGACCGGGGAG.

Comment on this clone: The sequenced fragment ends 3 residues before the CDR3 boundary, so the rest is inferred from the germline J gene. The chain recombines TRBV20-1 with TRBJ1-2; possibly TRBD1 for D (5 bases). V shed 6 bases and J shed 7 bases, with 12 bases lying between them. The germline CDR1 and CDR2 sequences are DFQATT and SNEGSKA (reference sequence). CDR3 length equals 11 residues. The CDR3 loop is CSAQAGGGYTF. The sequenced part of the CDR3 DNA is TGCAGTGCCCAGGCCGGGGGTGGC.

To note about this clone: The sequence runs out 3 residues before the end of the CDR3; the remainder is reconstructed from the germline J gene. V gene TRBV18 combines with J gene TRBJ2-1, with TRBD1 matching over 8 bases. Germline CDR1 is KGHSH and CDR2 is LQKENI. The J segment lost 3 bases and the V segment lost 2 bases, leaving 9 bases of the junction unmatched. The CDR3 consists of 17 residues. The chain's CDR3 is CASSPDRGDGSYNEQFF. CDR3 DNA (partial): TGTGCCAGCTCACCAGACAGGGGCGATGGTAGCTACAATGAG. The complete variable domain, with remaining parts taken from reference TRBV18 and TRBJ2-1, reads NAGVMQNPRHLVRRRGQEARLRCSPMKGHSHVYWYRQLPEEGLKFMVYLQKENIIDESGMPKERFSAEFPKEGPSILRIQQVVRGDSAAYFCASSPDRGDGSYNEQFFGPGTRLTVL.

In the case of this clone: The read stops 3 residues short of the end of the CDR3; the missing end is completed from the germline J gene. This rearrangement joins TRBV2 to TRBJ2-5, with a tentative D call TRBD2 (7 bases). The length of the CDR3 is 15 residues. CDR1 and CDR2 (germline): SNHLY, FYNNEI. V was cut by 6 bases and J by 0 bases, with 14 bases left in between. CDR3 DNA, as far as it was read: TGTGCCAGCAGGGCGGCGGGGGCAAACCAAGAGACC. As protein: CASRAAGANQET. The full CDR3 reads CASRAAGANQETQYF.

Notes on this clone: The CDR3 is cut off 3 residues early in the read; its end comes from the germline J gene. The V gene is TRBV19, the J gene TRBJ2-6; TRBD1 aligns across 7 bases. The CDR3 sequence is 15 residues long. Unmatched junction bases numbered 3, after V lost 4 bases and J lost 3 bases. CDR1 is LNHDA and CDR2 is SQIVND in the germline V gene (reference sequence). CDR3 bases read: TGTGCCAGTAGTACCGACAGGGTTGGGGCCAACGTC. Its translation: CASSTDRVGANV. The entire CDR3 sequence reads CASSTDRVGANVLTF.

This CDR3 is CASSLDHYTYEQYF. CDR3 DNA, as far as it was read: TGTGCCAGCAGCTTAGACCACTATACCTACGAG. The chain employs TRBV7-9 and TRBJ2-7, with D unclear. The DNA ends 3 residues before the CDR3 does, and the rest of the CDR3 is filled in from the germline J gene. In germline, CDR1 is SEHNR, CDR2 FQNEAQ (reference sequence). CDR3 length: 14 residues. Trimming cost V 1 base and J 2 bases, with 9 bases left between them.

Comment on this clone: The sequenced fragment ends 3 residues before the CDR3 boundary, so the rest is inferred from the germline J gene. The chain combines TRBV20-1 with TRBJ2-1, with D tentatively TRBD1 (6 bases). Trimming left V 3 bases short and J 6 bases short, with 9 bases between. Germline values: CDR1 DFQATT, CDR2 SNEGSKA (reference sequence). This CDR3 has 12 amino acids. Incomplete CDR3 DNA: TGCAGTGCTAGTCTGGGGGCCAATGAG. As protein: CSASLGANE. In full, the CDR3 is CSASLGANEQFF.

To note about this clone: The read terminates 3 residues ahead of where the CDR3 ends, so the germline J gene completes it. V and J are TRBV10-3 and TRBJ2-1; D is perhaps TRBD1 (6 bases). The V end was cut by 3 bases, the J end by 6 bases, with 6 bases between. CDR1 and CDR2 (germline): ENHRY, SYGVKD. The CDR3 loop spans 12 amino acids. The chain's CDR3 is CAISDRGNEQFF. The sequenced CDR3 bases are TGTGCCATCAGTGACAGGGGCAATGAG.

A word on this clone: Read data end 3 residues before the CDR3 end; the end is taken from the germline J gene. The chain carries TRBV20-1 and TRBJ2-3; maybe TRBD1 (5 bases). Germline V gene data show CDR1 as DFQATT and CDR2 as SNEGSKA (reference sequence). Trimming cost V 6 bases and J 5 bases, with 15 bases left between them. CDR3 size: 13 residues. CDR3 DNA, as far as it was read: TGCAGTGCCTGGTGGGGCCGAGGAGATACG. Translating it yields CSAWWGRGDT. The full CDR3 protein reads CSAWWGRGDTQYF.

Of note for this clone: The read halts 3 residues ahead of the CDR3 end, with the missing end drawn from the germline J gene. The chain recombines TRBV19 with TRBJ1-2; D gene ambiguous. V was trimmed by 10 bases and J by 4 bases, leaving 19 bases between them. CDR1 and CDR2 (germline): LNHDA, SQIVND (reference sequence). This CDR3 is 14 amino acids long. The part of the CDR3 DNA that was read is TGTGCCACCGAAACCAGACTTGGTGGCTATGGC. It specifies CATETRLGGYG. From start to end, the CDR3 is CATETRLGGYGYTF.